What follows is one TCR beta chain and its context. No antigen is known for it. A multiplex PCR was run with 60 Vbeta primers and 13 Jbeta primers. Clones were read by immunoSEQ multiplex PCR, and TCRdb kept only the in-frame ones, dropping some. The profile shows approximately 200,000 clones, about 85% of them singletons. The data originate from a study of cytomegalovirus exposure and HLA in healthy donors. Study-level background: There were 100 million to 120 million unique TCR beta sequences, drawn from roughly 200 million T cells, in an earlier analysis.

Study findings and constraints: Apart from CMV serostatus, no immune exposure information was available. The productive fraction for most TCR beta V segments was about 90% or about 30% in an earlier analysis. Common viral pathogens seemed, in a later analysis, to connect with several of the most significant clusters.

CDR1 is MRHNA and CDR2 is SNTAGT in the germline V gene. J was trimmed by 8 bases and V by 8 bases; bases with no gene match: 6. This CDR3 region has 12 residues. The sequenced sample consisted of PBMCs. The J gene is TRBJ2-1, the V gene TRBV6-4, with 7 bases aligning to TRBD2. The sequence was obtained from a human donor in good health. CDR3 in DNA: TGTGCCAGCGAGCGGGGCGGACATGAGCAGTTCTTC. Translation gives CASERGGHEQFF.